This T cell receptor beta chain was identified during a study of blood T cell repertoires in COVID-19. In the study's own analysis: Nucleated cell counts were estimated from reference gene primer amplification. Some clones are missing from TCRdb's copy, which holds only in-frame ones; the method was immunoSEQ multiplex PCR. V and J calls and clone size follow that table, whereas D and trimming were derived from the DNA. The sample records about 270,000 clones, roughly 86% being singletons. This clone has more than one count but fewer than ten. The sequence came from a man aged 35 to 55 with active or convalescent COVID-19. Input material: peripheral blood.

CDR3 loop: CAWSVTVDQPQHF. Here the CDR3 DNA reads TGTGCCTGGAGTGTAACAGTTGATCAGCCCCAGCATTTT. This chain joins TRBV30 and TRBJ1-5, with D uncertain. V lost 0 bases and J lost 5, with 8 bases in between. Germline values: CDR1 GTSNPN, CDR2 SVGIG (reference sequence). This CDR3 has 13 amino acids.